This T cell receptor (beta chain) was retrieved from a study of Ad26.COV2.S vaccination and SARS-CoV-2 variants. Study details: Intramuscular Ad26.COV2.S doses were given once or twice, 56 days apart. Study outcomes and limitations: An underestimation of total T cell responses may have resulted from the TCR breadth and depth analyses.

This clone was seen only once. Its target is not known. The CDR3 runs to 12 residues. Trimming removed 6 bases from V and 7 bases from J, with 10 bases in between. Germline V gene lookup returns CDR1 MNHEY and CDR2 SVGAGI. Sequencing was performed with immunoSEQ multiplex PCR; in TCRdb, only in-frame clones are kept and a portion is missing. The sample shows some 390,000 clones, around nine tenths of them seen only once. The sample's treatment: roughly 18 received Ad26.COV2.S at low or high dose, single or two shots; several received placebo; per-sample allocation not given. The samples were gathered on day 63 after the first injection of vaccine or placebo.

The chain is built from TRBV6-5 and TRBJ1-5; the D is unclear. The sequences come from peripheral blood, collected in a trial of Ad26.COV2.S vaccine versus placebo. This TCR was recovered from a person between 18 and 60 years old who received the Ad26.COV2.S COVID-19 vaccine or a placebo. CDR3 residues: CASSFDVQPQHF. CDR3 in DNA: TGTGCCAGCAGCTTTGACGTCCAGCCCCAGCATTTT.